The present T cell receptor beta chain was sequenced within a study of T-cell memory formation after mild COVID-19. Study-wide results and caveats: Among CD4+ contracting clones, most were CM and EM, and CD8+ ones EMRA. There were some responding clones in pre-infection memory, which suggested that cross-reactive memory had joined.

Barcoded TCR alpha and TCR beta cDNA libraries with UMIs came from 5'RACE using constant-segment primers. TCRdb redid the calling of the 5' RACE reads with MiXCR, one entry per CDR3 protein. The top ten clones hold roughly a fifth of a sample with some 300,000 distinct CDR3 sequences, more than 20% of them seen once. Trimming pared 0 bases from V and 0 bases from J, leaving 12 bases between. The germline CDR1 and CDR2 sequences are DFQATT and SNEGSKA (reference sequence). The CDR3 is made up of 16 amino acids. This clonotype was counted only a few times. Its antigen is not known. The sample was PBMCs or a T cell subset sorted from them (not recorded which). The gene calls are TRBV20-1 and TRBJ2-1; tentatively, D is TRBD2 (6 bases). The source of this sequence is a man aged 18 to 29 who had mild COVID-19 (a few samples of this study predate the infection). Cell type and time point are not known. In nucleotides, the CDR3 is TGCAGTGCTAGAGAGGTCGGGGGAAGCTCCTACAATGAGCAGTTCTTC. Translation gives CSAREVGGSSYNEQFF.